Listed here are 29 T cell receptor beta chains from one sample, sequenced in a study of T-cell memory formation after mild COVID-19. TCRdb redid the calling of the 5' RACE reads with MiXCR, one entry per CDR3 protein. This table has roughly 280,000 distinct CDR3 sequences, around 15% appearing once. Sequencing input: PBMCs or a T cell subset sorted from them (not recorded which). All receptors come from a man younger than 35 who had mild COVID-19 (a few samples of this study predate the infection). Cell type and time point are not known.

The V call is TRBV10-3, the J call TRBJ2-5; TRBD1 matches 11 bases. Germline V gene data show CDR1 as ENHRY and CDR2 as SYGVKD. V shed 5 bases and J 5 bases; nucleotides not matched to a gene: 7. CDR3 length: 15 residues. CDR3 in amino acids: CAISPGQGVSETQYF. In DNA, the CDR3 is TGTGCCATCAGTCCGGGACAGGGGGTATCGGAGACCCAGTACTTC.

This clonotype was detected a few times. As DNA, the CDR3 is TGTGCCAGCAGCCACCCCGGGACAGGGCAGTTCTTC. Protein sequence: CASSHPGTGQFF. This chain links TRBV3-1 with TRBJ2-1; TRBD1 agrees at 8 bases. V was clipped by 3 bases and J by 12 bases; unmatched bases: 4. Germline CDR1 and CDR2: LGHDT and YNNKEL (reference sequence). The CDR3 runs 12 residues.

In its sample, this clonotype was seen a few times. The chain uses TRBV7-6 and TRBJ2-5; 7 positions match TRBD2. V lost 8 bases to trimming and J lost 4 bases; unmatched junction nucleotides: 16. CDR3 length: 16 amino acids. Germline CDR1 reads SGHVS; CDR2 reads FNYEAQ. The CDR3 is CASRRWETGGLETQYF. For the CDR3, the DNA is TGTGCCAGCCGTCGTTGGGAAACGGGGGGTTTAGAGACCCAGTACTTC. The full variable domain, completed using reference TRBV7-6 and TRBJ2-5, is GAGVSQSPRYKVTKRGQDVALRCDPISGHVSLYWYRQALGQGPEFLTYFNYEAQQDKSGLPNDRFSAERPEGSISTLTIQRTEQRDSAMYRCASRRWETGGLETQYFGPGTRLLVL.

The CDR3 reads CASSLRSIGYEQYF. DNA of the CDR3: TGTGCCAGCAGTTTACGGAGTATCGGTTACGAGCAGTACTTC. This sequence joins TRBV12-3 or TRBV12-4 and TRBJ2-7; D not resolved. Trimming removed 2 bases at V and 4 bases at J, with 12 bases between. This CDR3 comprises 14 residues.

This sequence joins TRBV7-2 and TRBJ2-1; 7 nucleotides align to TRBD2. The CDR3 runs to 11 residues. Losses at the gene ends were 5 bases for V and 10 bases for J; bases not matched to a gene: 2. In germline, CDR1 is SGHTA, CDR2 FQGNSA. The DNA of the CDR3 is TGTGCCAGCAGCCAACTAGCGGAGCAGTTCTTC. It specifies CASSQLAEQFF.

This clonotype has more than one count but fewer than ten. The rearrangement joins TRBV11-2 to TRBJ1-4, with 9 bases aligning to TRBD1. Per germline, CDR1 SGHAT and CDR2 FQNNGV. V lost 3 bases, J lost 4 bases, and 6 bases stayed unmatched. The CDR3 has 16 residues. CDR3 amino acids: CASSFTGGELNEKLFF. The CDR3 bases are TGTGCCAGCAGCTTTACAGGGGGCGAGCTTAATGAAAAACTGTTTTTT.

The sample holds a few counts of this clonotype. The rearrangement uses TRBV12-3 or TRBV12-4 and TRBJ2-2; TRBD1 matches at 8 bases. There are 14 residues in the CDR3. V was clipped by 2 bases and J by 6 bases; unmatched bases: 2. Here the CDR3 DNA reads TGTGCCAGCAGTTTAACGGGACAGGCCGGGGAGCTGTTTTTT. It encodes CASSLTGQAGELFF.

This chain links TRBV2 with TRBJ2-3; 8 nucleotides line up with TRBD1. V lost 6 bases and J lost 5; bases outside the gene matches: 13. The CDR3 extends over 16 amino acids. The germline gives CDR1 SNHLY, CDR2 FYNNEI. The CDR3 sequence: CASSGRDRGIGDTQYF. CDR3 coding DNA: TGTGCCAGCAGCGGGCGAGACAGGGGAATTGGAGATACGCAGTATTTT.

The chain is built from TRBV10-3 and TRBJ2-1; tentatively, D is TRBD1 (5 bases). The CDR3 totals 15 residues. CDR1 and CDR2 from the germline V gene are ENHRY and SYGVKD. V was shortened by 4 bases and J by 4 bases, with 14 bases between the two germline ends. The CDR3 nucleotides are TGTGCCATCAGTGCCCCAGATGACAGTTACAATGAGCAGTTCTTC. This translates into CAISAPDDSYNEQFF.

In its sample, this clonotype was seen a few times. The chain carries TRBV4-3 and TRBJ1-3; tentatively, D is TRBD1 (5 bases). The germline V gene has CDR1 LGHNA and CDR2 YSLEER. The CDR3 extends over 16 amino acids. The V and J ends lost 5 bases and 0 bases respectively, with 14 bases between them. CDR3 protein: CASSSSDRFSGNTIYF. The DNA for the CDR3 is TGCGCCAGCAGCTCCTCCGACAGATTCTCTGGAAACACCATATATTTT.

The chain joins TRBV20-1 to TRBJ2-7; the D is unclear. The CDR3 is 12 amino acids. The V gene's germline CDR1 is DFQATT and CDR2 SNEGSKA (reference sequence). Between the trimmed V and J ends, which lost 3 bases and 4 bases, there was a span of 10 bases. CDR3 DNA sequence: TGCAGTGCTAGGGGCCAGACGTACGAGCAGTACGTC. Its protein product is CSARGQTYEQYV.

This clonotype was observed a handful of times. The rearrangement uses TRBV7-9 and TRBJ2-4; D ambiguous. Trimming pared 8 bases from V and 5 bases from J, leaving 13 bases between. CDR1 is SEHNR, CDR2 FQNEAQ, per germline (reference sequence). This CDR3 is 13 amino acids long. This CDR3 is CASARVGENIQYF. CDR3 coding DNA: TGTGCCAGCGCTAGGGTTGGTGAAAACATTCAGTACTTC.

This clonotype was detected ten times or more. CDR3: CASSRDRGHEQYV. CDR3 DNA sequence: TGTGCCAGCAGCCGGGACAGGGGGCACGAGCAGTACGTC. This chain uses TRBV6-5 with TRBJ2-7; TRBD1 agrees at 12 bases. Germline CDR1 reads MNHEY; CDR2 reads SVGAGI. The CDR3 has 13 residues. The trim removed 6 bases at V and 5 bases at J, leaving 2 bases unmatched.

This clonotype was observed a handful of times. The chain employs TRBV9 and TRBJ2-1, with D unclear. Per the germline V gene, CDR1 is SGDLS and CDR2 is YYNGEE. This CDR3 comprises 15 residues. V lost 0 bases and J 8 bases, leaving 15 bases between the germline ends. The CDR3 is CASSVGLDEGDEQFF. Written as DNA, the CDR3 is TGTGCCAGCAGCGTAGGGCTAGACGAAGGCGATGAGCAGTTCTTC.

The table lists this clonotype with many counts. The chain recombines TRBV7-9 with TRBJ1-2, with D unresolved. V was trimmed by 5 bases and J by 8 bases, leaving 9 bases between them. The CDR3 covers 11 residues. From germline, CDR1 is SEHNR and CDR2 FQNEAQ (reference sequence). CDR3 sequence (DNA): TGTGCCAGCAGCACGGGTTCGGGCTACACCTTC. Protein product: CASSTGSGYTF.

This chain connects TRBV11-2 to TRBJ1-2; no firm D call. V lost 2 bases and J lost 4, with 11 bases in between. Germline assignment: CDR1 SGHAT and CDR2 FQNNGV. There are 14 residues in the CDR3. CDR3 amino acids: CASSLFQTGYGYTF. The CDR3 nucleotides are TGTGCCAGCAGCTTATTCCAGACCGGCTATGGCTACACCTTC. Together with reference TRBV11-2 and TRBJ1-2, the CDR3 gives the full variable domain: EAGVAQSPRYKIIEKRQSVAFWCNPISGHATLYWYQQILGQGPKLLIQFQNNGVVDDSQLPKDRFSAERLKGVDSTLKIQPAKLEDSAVYLCASSLFQTGYGYTFGSGTRLTVV.

The CDR3 protein is CASSLAGRDLNTEAFF. The CDR3 DNA sequence: TGCGCCAGCAGCTTGGCTGGTCGAGATCTGAACACTGAAGCTTTCTTT. The chain links TRBV5-1 to TRBJ1-1; D is uncertain. The CDR3 contains 16 residues. Germline-derived CDR1 and CDR2 are SGHRS and YFSETQ. Trimming took off 0 bases at V and 0 bases at J, with 12 bases between the two ends.

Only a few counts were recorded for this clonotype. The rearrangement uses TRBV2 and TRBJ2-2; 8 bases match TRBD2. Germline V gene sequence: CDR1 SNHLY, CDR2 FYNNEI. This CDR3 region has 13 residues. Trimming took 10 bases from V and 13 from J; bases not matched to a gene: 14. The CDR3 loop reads CATRGGAPSWLFF. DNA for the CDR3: TGTGCCACCCGGGGGGGGGCCCCATCTTGGCTGTTTTTT.

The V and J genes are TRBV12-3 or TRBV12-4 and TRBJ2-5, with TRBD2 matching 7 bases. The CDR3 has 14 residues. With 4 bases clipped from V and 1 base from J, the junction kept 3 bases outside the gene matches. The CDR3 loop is CASSSRLAQETQYF. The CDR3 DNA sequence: TGTGCCAGCAGTTCTAGACTAGCCCAAGAGACCCAGTACTTC.

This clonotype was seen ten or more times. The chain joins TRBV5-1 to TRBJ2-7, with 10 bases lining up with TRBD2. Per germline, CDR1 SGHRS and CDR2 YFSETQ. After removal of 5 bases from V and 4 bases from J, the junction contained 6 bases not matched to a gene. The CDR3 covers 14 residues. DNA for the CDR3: TGCGCCAGCAGGTGGACTAGCGGAGTTTACGAGCAGTACTTC. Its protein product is CASRWTSGVYEQYF.

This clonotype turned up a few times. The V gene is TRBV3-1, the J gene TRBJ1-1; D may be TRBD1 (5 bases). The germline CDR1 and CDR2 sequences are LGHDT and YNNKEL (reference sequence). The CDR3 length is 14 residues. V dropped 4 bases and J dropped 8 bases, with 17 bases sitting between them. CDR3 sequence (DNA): TGTGCCAGCAGCCCCCCCTCGGGACCGGGGGAAGCTTTCTTT. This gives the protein CASSPPSGPGEAFF.

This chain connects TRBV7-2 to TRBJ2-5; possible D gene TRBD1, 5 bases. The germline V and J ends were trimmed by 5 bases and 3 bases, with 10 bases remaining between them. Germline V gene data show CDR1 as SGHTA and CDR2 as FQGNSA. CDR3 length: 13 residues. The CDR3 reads CASSLDNKETQYF. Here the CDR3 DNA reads TGTGCCAGCAGCCTGGACAATAAAGAGACCCAGTACTTC. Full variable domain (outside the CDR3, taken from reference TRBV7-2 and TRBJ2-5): GAGVSQSPSNKVTEKGKDVELRCDPISGHTALYWYRQSLGQGLEFLIYFQGNSAPDKSGLPSDRFSAERTGGSVSTLTIQRTQQEDSAVYLCASSLDNKETQYFGPGTRLLVL.

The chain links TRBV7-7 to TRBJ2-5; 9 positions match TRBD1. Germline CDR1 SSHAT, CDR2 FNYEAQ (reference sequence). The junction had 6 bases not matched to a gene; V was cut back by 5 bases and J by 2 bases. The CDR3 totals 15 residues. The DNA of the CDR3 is TGTGCCAGCAGCCCGACAGGGGGAAGGCAAGAGACCCAGTACTTC. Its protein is CASSPTGGRQETQYF.

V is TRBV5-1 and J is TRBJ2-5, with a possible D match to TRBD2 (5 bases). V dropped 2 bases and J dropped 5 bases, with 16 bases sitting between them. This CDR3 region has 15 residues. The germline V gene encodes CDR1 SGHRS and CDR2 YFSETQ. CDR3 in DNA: TGCGCCAGCAGCTTCGGTTCTAGCACCAAGGAGACCCAGTACTTC. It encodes CASSFGSSTKETQYF. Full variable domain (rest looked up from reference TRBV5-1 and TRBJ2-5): KAGVTQTPRYLIKTRGQQVTLSCSPISGHRSVSWYQQTPGQGLQFLFEYFSETQRNKGNFPGRFSGRQFSNSRSEMNVSTLELGDSALYLCASSFGSSTKETQYFGPGTRLLVL.

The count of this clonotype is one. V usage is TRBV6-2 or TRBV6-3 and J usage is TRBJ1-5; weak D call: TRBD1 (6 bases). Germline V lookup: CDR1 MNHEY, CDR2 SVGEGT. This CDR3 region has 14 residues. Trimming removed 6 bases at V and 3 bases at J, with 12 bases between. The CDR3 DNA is TGTGCCAGCAGCTTGTGGACAGTCAATCAGCCCCAGCATTTT. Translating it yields CASSLWTVNQPQHF.

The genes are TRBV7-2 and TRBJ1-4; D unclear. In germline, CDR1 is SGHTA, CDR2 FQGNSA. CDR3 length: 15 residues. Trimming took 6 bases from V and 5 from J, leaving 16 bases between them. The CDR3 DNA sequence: TGTGCCAGCAGGTTGGGCGGACTCCTCAATGAAAAACTGTTTTTT. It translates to CASRLGGLLNEKLFF.

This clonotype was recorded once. The CDR3 DNA reads TGTGCCAGCAGCTCCGGGTCGTCCCAGTACTTC. This gives the protein CASSSGSSQYF. This chain links TRBV7-2 with TRBJ2-5; no clear D. V gave up 4 bases and J gave up 9 bases, with 9 bases separating them. The V gene's germline CDR1 is SGHTA and CDR2 FQGNSA. The CDR3 contains 11 residues.

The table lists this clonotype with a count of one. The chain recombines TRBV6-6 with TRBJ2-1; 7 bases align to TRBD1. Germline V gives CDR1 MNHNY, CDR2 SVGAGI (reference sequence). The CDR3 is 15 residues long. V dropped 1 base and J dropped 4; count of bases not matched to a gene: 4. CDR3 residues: CASSYWDRGYNEQFF. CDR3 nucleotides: TGTGCCAGCAGTTACTGGGACAGAGGATACAATGAGCAGTTCTTC.

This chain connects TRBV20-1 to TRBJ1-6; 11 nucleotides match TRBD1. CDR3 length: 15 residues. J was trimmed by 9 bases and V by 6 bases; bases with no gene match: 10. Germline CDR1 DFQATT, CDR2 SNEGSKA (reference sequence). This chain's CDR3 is CSARTGGGLGSPLHF. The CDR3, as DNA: TGCAGTGCACGGACAGGGGGCGGTTTGGGTTCACCCCTCCACTTT.